The 5 T cell receptor beta chains reported below all come from one sample, sequenced in a study of blood T cell repertoires in COVID-19 (dated by TCRdb to the early 2020s). The library relied on the immunoSEQ multiplex PCR assay. The table comes from immuneACCESS by way of TCRdb, which keeps in-frame sequences with V and J called. Part of the clones is missing from these tables; in studies checked, under half for an unresolved V gene and the rest for unknown reasons. In this sample the table shows approximately 490,000 clones, around 90% of which occur a single time. The ten top clones hold 0.7% of the sample. Material: PBMCs or T cells enriched from blood (not recorded which). The receptors originated from a woman aged 18-29 years who had recovered from COVID-19.

This clone was picked up one time. The CDR3 nucleotides are TGTGCCAGCAGTGAAGACCCCTGGGGCGGGGCCTCGTCTCGGTTGGAAGACACCTTC. Translation: CASSEDPWGGASSRLEDTF. The V call is TRBV6-1, the J call TRBJ1-2; a possible D gene is TRBD1 (5 bases). Germline V lookup: CDR1 MNHNS, CDR2 SASEGT. The V end lost 1 base, the J end lost 12 bases, and 33 bases lay between the germline ends. The CDR3 covers 19 residues.

This clone was found once. The chain is built from TRBV9 and TRBJ2-5; 11 bases line up with TRBD2. Germline V gives CDR1 SGDLS, CDR2 YYNGEE. The CDR3 is 16 residues long. V shed 4 bases, J shed 9 bases, and the junction held 14 bases outside the gene matches. The CDR3 region has the DNA TGTGCCAGCAGCTTCTCGAGTACTAGCGGGGGAAGAGCCCAGTACTTC. Translating it yields CASSFSSTSGGRAQYF.

CDR3 in amino acids: CASSFRAGGQPQHF. For the CDR3, the DNA is TGTGCCAGCAGTTTTAGGGCAGGGGGACAGCCCCAGCATTTT. The chain has TRBV28 and TRBJ1-5; 7 nucleotides line up with TRBD1. This CDR3 spans 14 amino acids. Germline V lookup: CDR1 MDHEN, CDR2 SYDVKM. The ends lost 3 bases at V and 7 bases at J; junction bases unmatched: 6.

V and J are TRBV11-2 and TRBJ1-1; maybe TRBD1 (5 bases). Germline V gene lookup returns CDR1 SGHAT and CDR2 FQNNGV. The germline V and J ends were trimmed by 7 bases and 2 bases, with 11 bases remaining between them. This CDR3 is 13 amino acids long. The CDR3: CASTQGLNTEAFF. In DNA, the CDR3 is TGTGCCAGCACCCAGGGTTTAAACACTGAAGCTTTCTTT.

V usage is TRBV19 and J usage is TRBJ1-2, with TRBD1 as a possible D gene (5 bases). The V gene lost 1 base and the J gene lost 5 bases, with 8 bases spanning the gap. Germline V gives CDR1 LNHDA, CDR2 SQIVND (reference sequence). The CDR3 is made up of 13 amino acids. CDR3 in DNA: TGTGCCAGTAGTATAGGGGGCCGGTATGGCTACACCTTC. The encoded protein is CASSIGGRYGYTF.